This T cell receptor beta chain derives from a study of cytomegalovirus exposure and HLA in healthy donors. V dropped 6 bases and J dropped 5 bases, with 23 bases sitting between them. This CDR3 contains 16 residues. Germline-derived CDR1 and CDR2 are SGHTA and FQGTGA. The PCR was carried out with 60 Vbeta primers and 13 Jbeta primers. Only in-frame clones appear in the TCRdb table, and some are missing; sequencing was by immunoSEQ multiplex PCR. The sample records about 140,000 clones, less than 90% being singletons. Sequencing was carried out using PBMCs. The clonotype was recovered from a boy between 2 and 15 years old in good health and CMV-seronegative. The chain combines TRBV7-3 with TRBJ2-7, with D perhaps TRBD1 (5 bases). CDR3 amino acids: CASSLTSQGPQNEQYF. The CDR3 bases are TGTGCCAGCAGTCTAACGTCCCAGGGCCCCCAAAACGAGCAGTACTTC.